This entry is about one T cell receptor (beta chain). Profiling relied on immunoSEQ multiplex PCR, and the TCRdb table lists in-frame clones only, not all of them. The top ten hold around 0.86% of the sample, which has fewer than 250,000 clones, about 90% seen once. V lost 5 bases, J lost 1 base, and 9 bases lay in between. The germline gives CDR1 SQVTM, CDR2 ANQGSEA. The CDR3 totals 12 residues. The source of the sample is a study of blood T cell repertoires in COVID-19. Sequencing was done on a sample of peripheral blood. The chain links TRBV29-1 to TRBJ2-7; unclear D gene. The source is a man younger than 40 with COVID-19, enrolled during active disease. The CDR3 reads CSVKSPSYEQYF. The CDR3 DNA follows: TGCAGCGTTAAATCCCCTTCCTACGAGCAGTACTTC.